This TCR beta chain stems from a study of T-cell memory formation after mild COVID-19. Study information: Largely donor-specific TCR clusters were found.

Study outcomes and limitations: CD4+ bias marked clones expanding day 15 to 37, unlike balanced contracting clones. Specificity for SARS-CoV-2 was not confirmed among the second-wave clones peaking on day 37.

Each CDR3 protein gets one entry after TCRdb re-called the 5' RACE reads with MiXCR. The sample gives around 250,000 distinct CDR3 sequences, about a sixth of which show up once; approximately 23% is in the top ten. This clonotype has more than one count but fewer than ten. Its antigen is currently unknown. CDR1 LGHNA and CDR2 YSLEER come from the germline V gene. Deletions cut 1 base from V and 4 bases from J, with 13 bases between. CDR3 size: 15 residues. Source material: PBMCs or a T cell subset sorted from them (not recorded which). The origin of this receptor is a man aged 18 to 29 who had mild COVID-19 (a few samples of this study predate the infection). Cell type and time point are not known. The chain recombines TRBV4-3 with TRBJ1-1; D gene ambiguous. Here the CDR3 reads CASSQGSGLSTEAFF. CDR3 nucleotide sequence: TGCGCCAGCAGCCAAGGAAGTGGGTTAAGCACTGAAGCTTTCTTT.